This TCR beta chain comes out of a study of CD8 T cells in Susac syndrome. The CDR3 has 16 residues. With 8 bases clipped from V and 2 bases from J, the junction kept 12 bases outside the gene matches. Germline loops: CDR1 MNHEY, CDR2 SMNVEV (reference sequence). Worth noting for this clonotype: The antigen remains unidentified.

RNA in amounts of roughly 0.5 to 1 ug was reverse transcribed with random hexamers. The CDR3 of TCR beta was amplified by immunoSEQ multiplex PCR across 54 Vbeta and 13 Jbeta. A single record per CDR3 protein comes from TCRdb applying MiXCR to the immunoSEQ multiplex PCR reads. Among roughly 100,000 distinct CDR3 sequences, roughly 94% were seen once, and the ten largest hold around 0.41%. Study findings and constraints: The authors acknowledged that their TCR sequencing and HLA analysis involved a relatively small number of individuals. CD8+ clones in Susac expanded most in TEMRA cells and active patients.

The material sequenced was CD8+ T cells from PBMCs. The sequence was obtained from a human donor with Susac syndrome. This rearrangement joins TRBV27 to TRBJ2-5; 9 bases align to TRBD2. The CDR3 reads CASRVLGGGGQETQYF. In nucleotides, the CDR3 is TGTGCCAGCCGCGTACTAGGCGGGGGGGGGCAAGAGACCCAGTACTTC.